Below, one T cell receptor beta chain is given with its context. Its antigen specificity is not known. No qualities accompany the bases; no much larger clone lies one base away. Using the deep immunoSEQ assay, multiplex PCR amplified TCR CDR3 regions from genomic DNA. For each cell subset, the extracted genomic DNA was distributed evenly across all wells of several immunoSEQ 96-well plates, and each plate served as one replicate. For sorted subsets, approximately 190 ng genomic DNA, equal to 30,000 or so T cell genomes, was loaded into each replicate PCR. Purified libraries were measured with a Qubit 3.0 fluorometer, size-checked on a Bioanalyzer 2100, and measured again with the KAPA Library Quantification kit. Every immunoSEQ 96-well plate was sequenced on a dedicated single-read 150-cycle Illumina NextSeq 550 flow cell. The study's processing was this. Because the immunoSEQ output held only junctional sequences and lacked quality scores, the filtering could not match the filtering applied to full-length reads. Sequences were annotated with PyIR, a Python wrapper for IgBLAST v1.9, using IMGT germline references to assign V/J genes and CDR3. Reads were filtered out if the reads had weak V/J assignments (E-value above 1e-6), no CDR3, stop codons, out-of-frame junctions, or ambiguous translated residues. V3J clonotypes were defined by identical inferred V gene, J gene, and CDR3 amino acid sequence. To compute the percentage overlap between repertoires, the number of shared unique clonotypes was divided by the size of the smaller repertoire. Three approaches were used to assess repertoire richness: RTK rarefaction, the Chao1 estimator, and Recon v2.1 estimates of unobserved clonotypes. Generation probabilities were computed with OLGA for all TCRbeta clonotypes obtained by the gDNA method from a handful of donors. TCRdb holds this immuneACCESS table with in-frame rearrangements only. Some clones are missing; in checked studies, unresolved V genes explain under half, and the rest has no known cause. V, J and clone size are those of that table, while D and trimming were read from the DNA. In all, the sample holds around 600,000 clones, and roughly 96% of those were seen once. The ten largest clones add up to 0.11% of the sample.

The source of the sample is a study of shared clonotypes between healthy human individuals (dated by TCRdb to the early 2020s). With regard to the full study: A couple of women and three men aged 18 to 49 years were included in the cohort. For each donor, CD4 naive and CD4 memory were each given three plates, CD8 naive was given two plates, and CD8 memory was given one plate. To estimate repertoire size and how much clonotypes are shared between individuals, the study performed deep sequencing of blood TCR repertoires from about five healthy adults. Different laboratories and diverse techniques were used to prepare libraries and sequence TCR repertoires, to increase sequencing depth and limit assay-specific biases. Per donor, leukapheresis produced somewhere between about 0.8 and 9 billion PBMCs. Study-level results and caveats: Even with the large sequencing depth, rarefaction of the sorted-subset datasets indicated that sequencing was incomplete. Compared with non-shared clonotypes, the clonotypes found in all four sorted-subset donors had higher generation probabilities. Across a handful of donors, around 5% of naive CD4, approximately 3.5% of naive CD8, approximately 2.5% of memory CD4, and 0.3% to 0.45% of memory CD8 clonotypes were shared. The small number of donors limited the genetic and exposure-history diversity represented. Based on pairwise subsampling, the degree of clonotype sharing among donors was expected to be affected by sequencing depth. Estimated clonotype richness was generally larger for naive than for memory subsets. Sampling was restricted to blood, and TCR repertoires in tissues likely differ from the TCR repertoires found in blood.

Based on the germline V gene, the CDR1 and CDR2 sequences are SNHLY and FYNNEI. The cysteine opens and the phenylalanine closes a CDR3 of 13 amino acids. CDR3 DNA is the only sequence kept; it has 39 bases, read in frame from the first base. V loses 2 bases of germline sequence and J loses 7 bases, and the interval between the two ends is 8 bases. CD8 naive samples were obtained by positive selection for CCR7 among CD45RO-negative cells, yielding a CD45RA+CCR7+ population from which TemRA cells were excluded. Healthy HIV-negative adults with no recently reported acute infections or vaccinations were included as donors. Only Caucasian adults living in Nashville, Tennessee, USA were represented among the donors. After blood collection by leukapheresis, PBMCs were isolated using Ficoll-Histopaque density gradient centrifugation and then cryopreserved in the vapor phase of liquid nitrogen. Purity and quantity of every magnetically sorted T cell population were checked by analytical flow cytometry. Genomic DNA was isolated from every sorted fraction and measured by UV absorbance on a Nanodrop 2000c.

This TCR derives from a woman aged 25 to 39 in good health. Sequences were obtained from naive CD8+ T cells sorted from blood. The intended sense of this specimen's cell subset or site label: CD45RA+CCR7+. The chain employs TRBV2 and TRBJ2-2, with the identity of the D gene unclear. CDR3 reads: CASSEQSGGELFF. The DNA reads TGTGCCAGCAGTGAACAATCAGGCGGGGAGCTGTTTTTT.